What follows are 8 T cell receptor beta chains derived from one specimen sequenced in a study of OX40 agonist ivuxolimab in advanced cancers. Generated by immunoSEQ multiplex PCR, the TCRdb table keeps only in-frame clones and is missing some. Of tens of thousands of clones in the sample, about 83% are singletons; the top ten hold about 1.5%. This specimen was CD4+ or CD8+ T cells sorted from blood, taken in a trial of the OX40 agonist ivuxolimab. Source of these receptors: an adult with an advanced solid tumor such as melanoma, head and neck, liver or kidney cancer.

J is TRBJ1-3 and V is TRBV4-1; a weak D match, TRBD1 (6 bases). The CDR3 is 16 amino acids. V was trimmed by 0 bases and J by 0 bases, leaving 9 bases between them. Germline V gene sequence: CDR1 MGHRA, CDR2 YSYEKL. This CDR3 reads CASSQDEGGSGNTIYF. The DNA for the CDR3 is TGCGCCAGCAGCCAAGATGAGGGGGGCTCTGGAAACACCATATATTTT.

The chain carries TRBV23-1 and TRBJ1-6; D call uncertain. TRBV23-1 is an open reading frame, and its role is uncertain. The CDR3 spans 14 residues. Deletions cut 3 bases from V and 3 bases from J, with 6 bases between. In DNA, the CDR3 is TGCGCCAGCAGTCAGGGGATCTATAATTCACCCCTCCACTTT. Translated, it gives CASSQGIYNSPLHF.

This chain links TRBV7-9 with TRBJ1-5; 7 bases match TRBD1. CDR3 size: 14 residues. Trimming cost V 2 bases and J 7 bases; bases outside gene matches: 5. Looked up from germline, CDR1 is SEHNR and CDR2 is FQNEAQ (reference sequence). The DNA of the CDR3 is TGTGCCAGCAGCTTACGAGGGGGCTACCAGCCCCAGCATTTT. It yields the protein CASSLRGGYQPQHF.

The rearrangement links TRBV7-8 to TRBJ2-1; 7 nucleotides agree with TRBD2. The junction had 11 bases not matched to a gene; V was cut back by 3 bases and J by 6 bases. CDR3 length: 16 amino acids. Germline V lookup: CDR1 SGHVS, CDR2 FQNEAQ. The CDR3 is CASSFRAGLLSNEQFF. In nucleotides, the CDR3 is TGTGCCAGCAGCTTCCGGGCGGGACTACTATCCAATGAGCAGTTCTTC.

The chain combines TRBV5-8 with TRBJ1-6; no reliable D call. Trimming removed 0 bases at V and 10 bases at J, with 11 bases between. The germline gives CDR1 SGHTS, CDR2 YDEGEE. This CDR3 has 14 amino acids. The CDR3 DNA reads as TGTGCCAGCAGCTTGGGTGAGGTGCAGTCACCCCTCCACTTT. It yields the protein CASSLGEVQSPLHF.

The chain carries TRBV4-1 and TRBJ2-7, with TRBD2 identical over 8 bases. Germline CDR1 MGHRA, CDR2 YSYEKL. V shed 3 bases and J 2 bases; nucleotides not matched to a gene: 9. The CDR3 length is 16 residues. This chain's CDR3 is CASSQGALAVPYEQYF. CDR3 in DNA: TGCGCCAGCAGCCAGGGCGCACTAGCGGTTCCCTACGAGCAGTACTTC.

V usage is TRBV29-1 and J usage is TRBJ1-3; D unresolved. The V gene's germline CDR1 is SQVTM and CDR2 ANQGSEA. Trimming took 5 bases from V and 0 from J, leaving 11 bases between them. This CDR3 is built from 14 residues. CDR3 loop: CSVKSGSSGNTIYF. DNA for the CDR3: TGCAGCGTTAAAAGCGGTAGCTCTGGAAACACCATATATTTT.

The chain is built from TRBV19 and TRBJ1-5; tentative D call: TRBD1 (6 bases). The CDR3 runs 16 residues. Germline CDR1 is LNHDA and CDR2 is SQIVND (reference sequence). Trimming cost V 5 bases and J 3 bases, with 17 bases left between them. The CDR3, as DNA: TGTGCCAGTAGTGCAACCACAGGGCCTAACAATCAGCCCCAGCATTTT. Protein sequence: CASSATTGPNNQPQHF.